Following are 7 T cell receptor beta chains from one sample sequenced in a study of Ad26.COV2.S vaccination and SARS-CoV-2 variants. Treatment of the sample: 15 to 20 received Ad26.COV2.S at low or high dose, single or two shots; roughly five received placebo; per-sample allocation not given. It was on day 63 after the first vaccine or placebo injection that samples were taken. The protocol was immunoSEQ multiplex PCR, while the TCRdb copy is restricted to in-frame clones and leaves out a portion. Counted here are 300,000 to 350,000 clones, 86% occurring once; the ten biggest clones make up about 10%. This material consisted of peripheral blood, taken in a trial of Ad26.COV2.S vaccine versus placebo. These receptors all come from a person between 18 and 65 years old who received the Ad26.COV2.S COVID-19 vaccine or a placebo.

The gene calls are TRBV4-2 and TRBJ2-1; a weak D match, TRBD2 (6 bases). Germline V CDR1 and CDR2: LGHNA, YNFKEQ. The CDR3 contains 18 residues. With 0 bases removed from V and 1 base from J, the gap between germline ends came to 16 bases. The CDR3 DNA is TGTGCCAGCAGCCAAGAGAAGGGTGGGAGGCCTTCCTACAATGAGCAGTTCTTC. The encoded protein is CASSQEKGGRPSYNEQFF.

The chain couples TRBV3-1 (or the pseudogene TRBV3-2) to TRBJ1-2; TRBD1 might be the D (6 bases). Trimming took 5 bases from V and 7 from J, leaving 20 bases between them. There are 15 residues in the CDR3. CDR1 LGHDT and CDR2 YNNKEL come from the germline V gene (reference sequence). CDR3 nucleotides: TGTGCCAGCAGCGCTCGGAATACAGGGTTTGGTGGCTACACCTTC. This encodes CASSARNTGFGGYTF.

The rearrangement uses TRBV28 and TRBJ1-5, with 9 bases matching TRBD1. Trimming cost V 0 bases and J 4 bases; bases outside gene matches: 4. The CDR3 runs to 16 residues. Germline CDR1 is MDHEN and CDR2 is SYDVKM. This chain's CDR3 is CASSLWGGTGNQPQHF. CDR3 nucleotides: TGTGCCAGCAGTTTATGGGGCGGGACAGGGAATCAGCCCCAGCATTTT.

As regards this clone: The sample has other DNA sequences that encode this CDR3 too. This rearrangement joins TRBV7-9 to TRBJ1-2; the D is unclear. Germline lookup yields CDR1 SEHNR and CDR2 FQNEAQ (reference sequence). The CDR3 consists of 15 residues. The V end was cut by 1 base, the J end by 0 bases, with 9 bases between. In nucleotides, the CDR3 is TGTGCCAGCAGCTTAGGAAGAAGCTCTAACTATGGCTACACCTTC. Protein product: CASSLGRSSNYGYTF.

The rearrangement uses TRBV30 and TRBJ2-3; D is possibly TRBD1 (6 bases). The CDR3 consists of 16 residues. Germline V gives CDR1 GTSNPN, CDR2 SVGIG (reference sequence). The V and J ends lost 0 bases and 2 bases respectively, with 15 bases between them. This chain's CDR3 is CAWSVGDRPFTDTQYF. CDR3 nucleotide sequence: TGTGCCTGGAGTGTAGGTGACAGGCCATTCACAGATACGCAGTATTTT.

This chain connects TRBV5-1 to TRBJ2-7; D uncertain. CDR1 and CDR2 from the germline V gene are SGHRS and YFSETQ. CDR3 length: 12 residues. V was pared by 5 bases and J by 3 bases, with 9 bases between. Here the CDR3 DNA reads TGCGCCAGCAGGGGAAATGGCTACGAGCAGTACTTC. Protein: CASRGNGYEQYF. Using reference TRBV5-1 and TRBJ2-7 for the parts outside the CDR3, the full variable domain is KAGVTQTPRYLIKTRGQQVTLSCSPISGHRSVSWYQQTPGQGLQFLFEYFSETQRNKGNFPGRFSGRQFSNSRSEMNVSTLELGDSALYLCASRGNGYEQYFGPGTRLTVT.

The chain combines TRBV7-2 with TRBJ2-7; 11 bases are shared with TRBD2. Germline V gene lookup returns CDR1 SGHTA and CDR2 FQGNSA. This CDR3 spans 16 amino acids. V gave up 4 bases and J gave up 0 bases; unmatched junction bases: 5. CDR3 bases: TGTGCCAGCAGCTGGACACTAGCGGGAGACTCCTACGAGCAGTACTTC. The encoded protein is CASSWTLAGDSYEQYF.